Following are 17 T cell receptor beta chains from one sample sequenced in a study of identical twins. TCRdb re-analysed the 5' RACE reads in MiXCR, keeping a single row per CDR3 protein. The sample carries approximately 220,000 distinct CDR3 sequences, roughly 9.4% recorded once. The material sequenced was memory (CD45RO+) T cells sorted from blood. The receptors here all came from a woman aged 18-29 years in good health.

This clonotype has a handful of counts. The chain links TRBV3-1 to TRBJ2-5; TRBD2 aligns across 7 bases. The germline V gene encodes CDR1 LGHDT and CDR2 YNNKEL (reference sequence). V lost 4 bases and J lost 5; bases outside the gene matches: 7. The length of the CDR3 is 14 residues. The CDR3 region is CASSPRVGGETQYF. CDR3 nucleotide sequence: TGTGCCAGCAGCCCCCGGGTCGGGGGGGAGACCCAGTACTTC.

This chain links TRBV9 with TRBJ2-1; D perhaps matches TRBD1 (5 bases). The CDR3 runs 14 residues. The germline CDR1 and CDR2 sequences are SGDLS and YYNGEE. V gave up 2 bases and J gave up 6 bases, with 12 bases separating them. The CDR3 reads CASSVDNPINEQFF. CDR3 DNA sequence: TGTGCCAGCAGCGTGGACAACCCCATCAATGAGCAGTTCTTC. Combining the CDR3 with reference TRBV9 and TRBJ2-1 gives the whole variable domain DSGVTQTPKHLITATGQRVTLRCSPRSGDLSVYWYQQSLDQGLQFLIQYYNGEERAKGNILERFSAQQFPDLHSELNLSSLELGDSALYFCASSVDNPINEQFFGPGTRLTVL.

This clonotype was recorded at least ten times. In nucleotides, the CDR3 is TGCGCCAGCAGCTTACAGGGACAGCGGACGGAGACCCAGTACTTC. Amino acid sequence: CASSLQGQRTETQYF. The chain joins TRBV5-1 to TRBJ2-5; 7 nucleotides match TRBD1. Germline V CDR1 and CDR2: SGHRS, YFSETQ. The CDR3 has 15 amino acids. V dropped 2 bases and J dropped 5; count of bases not matched to a gene: 9. The whole variable domain, filled in from reference TRBV5-1 and TRBJ2-5, reads KAGVTQTPRYLIKTRGQQVTLSCSPISGHRSVSWYQQTPGQGLQFLFEYFSETQRNKGNFPGRFSGRQFSNSRSEMNVSTLELGDSALYLCASSLQGQRTETQYFGPGTRLLVL.

This clonotype was seen just once. The chain employs TRBV3-1 and TRBJ1-5, with D maybe TRBD1 (6 bases). V lost 6 bases and J 7 bases, leaving 16 bases between the germline ends. The CDR3 is made up of 14 amino acids. Germline V gene sequence: CDR1 LGHDT, CDR2 YNNKEL (reference sequence). CDR3 bases: TGTGCCAGCAGTTCATCCACAGGGCACCAGCCCCAGCATTTT. This gives the protein CASSSSTGHQPQHF.

This clonotype has more than one count but fewer than ten. The chain combines TRBV9 with TRBJ2-1; TRBD2 aligns across 7 bases. V was clipped by 2 bases and J by 6 bases; unmatched bases: 5. The germline CDR1 and CDR2 sequences are SGDLS and YYNGEE. The CDR3 has 14 residues. The CDR3, as DNA: TGTGCCAGCAGCGTTAGCGGGTATTCCAATGAGCAGTTCTTC. Translated, it gives CASSVSGYSNEQFF.

This clonotype was seen more than once but under ten times. The chain links TRBV3-1 to TRBJ2-7; D gene unclear. V was clipped by 1 base and J by 6 bases, with 4 bases between them. Germline CDR1 is LGHDT and CDR2 is YNNKEL (reference sequence). CDR3 size: 11 residues. As DNA, the CDR3 is TGTGCCAGCAGCCAAGCCAGCGAGCAGTACTTC. It specifies CASSQASEQYF.

The chain combines TRBV7-2 with TRBJ1-5; D is perhaps TRBD1 (5 bases). The germline V gene encodes CDR1 SGHTA and CDR2 FQGNSA. V was trimmed by 2 bases and J by 6 bases, leaving 14 bases between them. The CDR3 spans 15 residues. CDR3: CASSLSAWGSQPQHF. DNA for the CDR3: TGTGCCAGCAGCTTATCGGCCTGGGGGAGTCAGCCCCAGCATTTT.

This clonotype was picked up a small number of times. This sequence joins TRBV20-1 and TRBJ2-1; 10 bases are shared with TRBD1. In germline, CDR1 is DFQATT, CDR2 SNEGSKA (reference sequence). The CDR3 loop spans 13 amino acids. J was trimmed by 7 bases and V by 8 bases; bases with no gene match: 8. CDR3: CSTRQGALNEQFF. The CDR3 region has the DNA TGCAGTACTCGACAGGGGGCCCTAAATGAGCAGTTCTTC.

In this sample, this clonotype turned up a few times. This chain joins TRBV29-1 and TRBJ1-2, with 7 bases aligning to TRBD1. J was trimmed by 2 bases and V by 5 bases; bases with no gene match: 8. Germline-derived CDR1 and CDR2 are SQVTM and ANQGSEA. The CDR3 extends over 14 amino acids. The CDR3 nucleotides read TGCAGCGTTACGACAGGGAGGCAGAACTATGGCTACACCTTC. Amino acids: CSVTTGRQNYGYTF.

The chain employs TRBV11-1 and TRBJ2-3, with D hard to call. Trimming left V 0 bases short and J 0 bases short, with 25 bases between. CDR3 length: 21 amino acids. Per the germline V gene, CDR1 is SGHAT and CDR2 is FQDESV (reference sequence). The CDR3 sequence: CASSLALGTAFGSSSTDTQYF. The CDR3 DNA reads as TGTGCCAGCAGCTTAGCTCTCGGAACGGCATTCGGTTCCTCTAGCACAGATACGCAGTATTTT.

This clonotype was observed a handful of times. The genes are TRBV5-1 and TRBJ2-1; TRBD2 aligns across 9 bases. Germline V lookup: CDR1 SGHRS, CDR2 YFSETQ. The CDR3 consists of 15 residues. V gave up 4 bases and J gave up 4 bases; unmatched junction bases: 6. CDR3 in amino acids: CASSPGTSRYNEQFF. The CDR3 DNA follows: TGCGCCAGCAGCCCCGGGACTAGCAGATACAATGAGCAGTTCTTC.

This clonotype was seen at least ten times. The J gene is TRBJ2-1, the V gene TRBV29-1, with a possible D match to TRBD1 (5 bases). The CDR3 has 12 amino acids. Germline values: CDR1 SQVTM, CDR2 ANQGSEA. V lost 7 bases and J 7 bases, leaving 14 bases between the germline ends. The CDR3 DNA follows: TGCAGCGGATCCGCATACAGGAATGAGCAGTTCTTC. It yields the protein CSGSAYRNEQFF.

This clonotype was counted a few times. This chain links TRBV7-9 with TRBJ1-2; D call uncertain. The CDR3 runs 14 residues. The germline V gene has CDR1 SEHNR and CDR2 FQNEAQ (reference sequence). V was cut by 1 base and J by 5 bases, with 11 bases left in between. CDR3 DNA: TGTGCCAGCAGCTTAGAGTGGACTGATTATGGCTACACCTTC. Translated: CASSLEWTDYGYTF.

This clonotype was seen ten or more times. The chain carries TRBV11-2 and TRBJ1-2; 9 positions agree with TRBD1. J gave up 13 bases and V 4 bases, and 7 bases lay outside the gene matches. The CDR3 extends over 12 amino acids. The germline CDR1 and CDR2 sequences are SGHAT and FQNNGV. The DNA of the CDR3 is TGTGCCAGCAGCTCCGGGACAGGGAAGTTCACCTTC. Translated, it gives CASSSGTGKFTF.

V is TRBV30 and J is TRBJ2-5; D is unclear. The CDR3 totals 13 residues. Trimming removed 7 bases from V and 1 base from J, with 13 bases in between. CDR1 is GTSNPN and CDR2 is SVGIG in the germline V gene (reference sequence). CDR3 DNA sequence: TGTGCCTCCGCGAGCGCAGTCCAAGAGACCCAGTACTTC. Translation: CASASAVQETQYF.

This clonotype was seen at least ten times. The chain joins TRBV7-9 to TRBJ2-7; 10 bases are a match to TRBD2. V shed 5 bases, J shed 4 bases, and the junction held 5 bases outside the gene matches. The germline V gene encodes CDR1 SEHNR and CDR2 FQNEAQ (reference sequence). This CDR3 is built from 14 residues. DNA of the CDR3: TGTGCCAGCAGCGCTAGCGGGAGCTTTTACGAGCAGTACTTC. Protein sequence: CASSASGSFYEQYF.

The chain joins TRBV5-1 to TRBJ2-7, with D possibly matching TRBD1 (6 bases). V was trimmed by 3 bases and J by 5 bases, leaving 9 bases between them. The CDR3 has 12 amino acids. Germline values: CDR1 SGHRS, CDR2 YFSETQ. The CDR3 loop reads CASSWPGDEQYF. The CDR3 DNA follows: TGCGCCAGCAGCTGGCCAGGGGACGAGCAGTACTTC.